What follows are 15 T cell receptor beta chains derived from one specimen sequenced in a study of T cells in Graves' hyperthyroidism and ophthalmopathy. RNA transcripts served as the template for amplifying TCR beta CDR3 regions. TCR CDR3 underwent first-round RT-PCR with the HTBI primer set. A single record per CDR3 protein comes from TCRdb applying MiXCR to the multiplex PCR reads. Counted here are about 180,000 distinct CDR3 sequences, over 15% occurring once; the ten biggest clones make up roughly 29%. The sample taken for sequencing was blood. The receptors come from a woman between 50 and 59 years old with Graves' hyperthyroidism.

This clonotype was counted at least ten times. The gene calls are TRBV12-3 or TRBV12-4 and TRBJ1-6; TRBD1 matches at 7 bases. V shed 5 bases, J shed 6 bases, and the junction held 4 bases outside the gene matches. The CDR3 has 14 amino acids. For the CDR3, the DNA is TGTGCCAGCAGTCTGGGACAGCTTAATTCACCCCTCCACTTT. Protein product: CASSLGQLNSPLHF.

This clonotype was seen at least ten times. V gene TRBV18 combines with J gene TRBJ1-1, with 7 bases that match TRBD1. This CDR3 is 16 amino acids long. Trimming cost V 3 bases and J 3 bases; bases outside gene matches: 10. Germline lookup yields CDR1 KGHSH and CDR2 LQKENI. CDR3 loop: CASSPRGQRPYTEAFF. The CDR3 region has the DNA TGTGCCAGCTCACCTCGGGGACAGCGACCTTACACTGAAGCTTTCTTT.

This clonotype has a count of ten or more. This chain connects TRBV5-5 to TRBJ1-2; 9 bases map to TRBD1. V dropped 4 bases and J dropped 8; count of bases not matched to a gene: 9. This CDR3 is built from 14 residues. CDR1 is SGHKS and CDR2 is YYEKEE in the germline V gene (reference sequence). The CDR3 is CASSPQQGARGYTF. In nucleotides, the CDR3 is TGTGCCAGCAGCCCGCAACAGGGGGCGCGGGGCTACACCTTC.

V usage is TRBV6-1 and J usage is TRBJ2-2; D is ambiguous. The V end lost 4 bases, the J end lost 7 bases, and 7 bases lay between the germline ends. Germline-derived CDR1 and CDR2 are MNHNS and SASEGT. The CDR3 sequence is 12 residues long. CDR3 region: CASSARVGELFF. The CDR3 bases are TGTGCCAGCAGTGCTAGAGTCGGGGAGCTGTTTTTT.

This clonotype has more than one count but fewer than ten. The rearrangement links TRBV19 to TRBJ2-1, with 7 positions matching TRBD1. This CDR3 comprises 16 residues. The germline gives CDR1 LNHDA, CDR2 SQIVND (reference sequence). The V gene end was trimmed by 2 bases and the J gene end by 6 bases; junction bases not matched to a gene: 10. The CDR3 is CASSITTGAASNEQFF. As DNA, the CDR3 is TGTGCCAGTAGTATAACCACAGGGGCCGCATCCAATGAGCAGTTCTTC.

A few counts support this clonotype. The chain uses TRBV28 and TRBJ1-4; weak D call: TRBD1 (5 bases). The CDR3 length is 15 residues. V shed 5 bases and J shed 4 bases, with 14 bases lying between them. The germline CDR1 and CDR2 sequences are MDHEN and SYDVKM. The CDR3 region has the DNA TGTGCCAGCAGTCCCGATGCGGACATTAATGAAAAACTGTTTTTT. It codes for CASSPDADINEKLFF.

For this clonotype: One base away lies a much larger clone, so this may be a sequencing read error. J is TRBJ1-1 and V is TRBV18, with D uncertain. Per the germline V gene, CDR1 is KGHSH and CDR2 is LQKENI. The CDR3 consists of 14 residues. Trimming left V 1 base short and J 3 bases short, with 9 bases between. In DNA form, the CDR3 reads TGTGCCAGCTCACCACTAGAGGAGGACACTGAAGCTTTCTTT. Translating it yields CASSPLEEDTEAFF. The entire variable domain, with the rest obtained from reference TRBV18 and TRBJ1-1, is as follows: NAGVMQNPRHLVRRRGQEARLRCSPMKGHSHVYWYRQLPEEGLKFMVYLQKENIIDESGMPKERFSAEFPKEGPSILRIQQVVRGDSAAYFCASSPLEEDTEAFFGQGTRLTVV.

There are many counts of this clonotype. The chain is built from TRBV5-6 and TRBJ1-3, with TRBD1 identical over 7 bases. Germline loops: CDR1 SGHDT, CDR2 YYEEEE. There are 14 residues in the CDR3. V gave up 3 bases and J gave up 4 bases; unmatched junction bases: 4. The CDR3 DNA reads as TGTGCCAGCAGCTACAGGGGTGCCGGAAACACCATATATTTT. Translating it yields CASSYRGAGNTIYF.

This clonotype was observed many times. As DNA, the CDR3 is TGCGCCAGCAGCATCCGGACAGGAGGGGTCACTGAAGCTTTCTTT. This translates into CASSIRTGGVTEAFF. The chain uses TRBV5-1 and TRBJ1-1, with 7 nucleotides matching TRBD1. Germline CDR1 reads SGHRS; CDR2 reads YFSETQ. V lost 4 bases and J lost 4; bases outside the gene matches: 10. The CDR3 totals 15 residues.

Ten or more counts support this clonotype. The chain couples TRBV28 to TRBJ1-2, with D unresolved. There are 14 residues in the CDR3. Germline V gene lookup returns CDR1 MDHEN and CDR2 SYDVKM. V lost 3 bases to trimming and J lost 4 bases, with 12 bases between them. This CDR3 reads CASSLDRGPYGYTF. CDR3 bases: TGTGCCAGCAGTTTGGACCGTGGTCCCTATGGCTACACCTTC.

In regard to this clonotype: A single base separates this from a much larger clone, so it may be a read error. The chain employs TRBV3-1 and TRBJ1-3; TRBD1 matches at 9 bases. The germline gives CDR1 LGHDT, CDR2 YNNKEL (reference sequence). The CDR3 is 14 amino acids. J lost 7 bases, V lost 5 bases, and 6 bases had no gene match. In DNA, the CDR3 is TGTGCCAGCAGCACAGGGGGCCAGGGGAACACCATATATTTT. It yields the protein CASSTGGQGNTIYF.

This clonotype appeared a single time. A read error is possible here, since a much larger clone lies one base away. CDR3 protein: CASSLARQSIEAFF. In DNA, the CDR3 is TGCGCCAGCAGCTTGGCCCGACAATCCATTGAAGCTTTCTTT. The V gene is TRBV5-1, the J gene TRBJ1-1; D is ambiguous. Between the trimmed V and J ends, which lost 0 bases and 7 bases, there was a span of 13 bases. CDR3 length: 14 residues. Germline V lookup: CDR1 SGHRS, CDR2 YFSETQ.

The CDR3 DNA sequence: TGCGCCAGCAGCCAAGATTTTTGGGGGCCCTACAATGAGCAGTTCTTC. Its translation: CASSQDFWGPYNEQFF. The J gene is TRBJ2-1, the V gene TRBV4-3, with a possible D match to TRBD1 (6 bases). Germline V gene data show CDR1 as LGHNA and CDR2 as YSLEER. V lost 0 bases and J 2 bases, leaving 11 bases between the germline ends. CDR3 length: 16 residues.

This clonotype was detected once. The CDR3 sequence is CASSIAGVEADTQYF. The CDR3 DNA reads TGTGCCAGCAGTATAGCGGGAGTGGAGGCAGATACGCAGTATTTT. This chain uses TRBV2 with TRBJ2-3; 9 bases match TRBD2. The germline V gene encodes CDR1 SNHLY and CDR2 FYNNEI. V lost 5 bases, J lost 4 bases, and 7 bases stayed unmatched. CDR3 length: 15 residues.

The chain uses TRBV5-4 and TRBJ1-1, with D uncertain. Trimming pared 0 bases from V and 1 base from J, leaving 7 bases between. The germline CDR1 and CDR2 sequences are SGHNT and YYREEE (reference sequence). CDR3 length: 14 amino acids. The CDR3 here is CASSLAVSNTEAFF. For the CDR3, the DNA is TGTGCCAGCAGCTTGGCAGTGTCGAACACTGAAGCTTTCTTT.